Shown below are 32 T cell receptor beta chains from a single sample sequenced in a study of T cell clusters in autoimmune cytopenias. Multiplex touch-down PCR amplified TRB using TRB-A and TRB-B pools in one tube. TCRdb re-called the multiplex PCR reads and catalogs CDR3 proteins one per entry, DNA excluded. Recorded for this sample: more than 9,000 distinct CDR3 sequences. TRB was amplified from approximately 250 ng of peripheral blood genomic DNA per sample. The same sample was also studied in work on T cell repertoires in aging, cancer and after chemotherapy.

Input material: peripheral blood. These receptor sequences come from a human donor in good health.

This CDR3 is CSARDGGPRGAQYF. The chain recombines TRBV20-1 with TRBJ2-3; the TRBD1 assignment by TCRdb is unverifiable without DNA. This CDR3 has 14 residues. Germline CDR1 is DFQATT and CDR2 is SNEGSKA (reference sequence).

The CDR3: CASSSTGGSVTDTQYF. This sequence joins TRBV5-4 and TRBJ2-3; the TCRdb call, TRBD2, lacks DNA for checking. The CDR3 has 16 amino acids. CDR1 is SGHNT, CDR2 YYREEE, per germline (reference sequence).

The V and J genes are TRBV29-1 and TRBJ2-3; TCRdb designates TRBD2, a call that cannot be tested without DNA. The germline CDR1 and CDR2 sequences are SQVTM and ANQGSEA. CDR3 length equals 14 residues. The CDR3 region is CSVVWATSTDTQYF.

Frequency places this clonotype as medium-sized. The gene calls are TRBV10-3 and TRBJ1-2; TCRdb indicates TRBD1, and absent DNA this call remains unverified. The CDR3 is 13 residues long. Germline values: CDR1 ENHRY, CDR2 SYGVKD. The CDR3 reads CAISRQMQMGYTF.

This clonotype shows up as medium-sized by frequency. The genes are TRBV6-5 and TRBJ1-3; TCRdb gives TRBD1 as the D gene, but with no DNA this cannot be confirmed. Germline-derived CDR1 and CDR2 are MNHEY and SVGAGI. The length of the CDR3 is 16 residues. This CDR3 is CASSAGVLGSGNTIYF.

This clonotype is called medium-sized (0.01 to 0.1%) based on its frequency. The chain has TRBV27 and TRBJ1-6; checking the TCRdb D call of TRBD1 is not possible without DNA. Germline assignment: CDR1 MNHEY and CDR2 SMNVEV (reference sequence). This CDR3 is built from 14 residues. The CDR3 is CASSYGTGNSPLHF.

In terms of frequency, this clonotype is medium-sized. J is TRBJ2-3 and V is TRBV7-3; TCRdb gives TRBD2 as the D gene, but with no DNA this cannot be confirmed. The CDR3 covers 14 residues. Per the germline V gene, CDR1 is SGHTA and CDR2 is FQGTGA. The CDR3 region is CASSFGLASDTQYF.

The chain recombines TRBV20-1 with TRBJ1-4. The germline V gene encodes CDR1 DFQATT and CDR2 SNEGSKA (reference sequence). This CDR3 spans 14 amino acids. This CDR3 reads CSDPGPPTNEKLFF.

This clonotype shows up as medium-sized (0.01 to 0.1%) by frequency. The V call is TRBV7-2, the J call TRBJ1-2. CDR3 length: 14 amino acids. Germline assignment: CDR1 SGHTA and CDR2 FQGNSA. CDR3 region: CASSPRRENYGYTF.

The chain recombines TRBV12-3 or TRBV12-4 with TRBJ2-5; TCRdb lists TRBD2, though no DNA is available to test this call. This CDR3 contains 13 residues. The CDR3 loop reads CASSHTSGETQYF.

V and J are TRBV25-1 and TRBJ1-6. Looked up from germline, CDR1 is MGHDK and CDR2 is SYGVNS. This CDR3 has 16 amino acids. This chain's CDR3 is CASSATGVSYNSPLHF.

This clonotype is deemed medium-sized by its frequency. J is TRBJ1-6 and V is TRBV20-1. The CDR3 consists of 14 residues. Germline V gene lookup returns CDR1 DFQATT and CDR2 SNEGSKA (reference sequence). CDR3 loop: CSARESWIESPLHF.

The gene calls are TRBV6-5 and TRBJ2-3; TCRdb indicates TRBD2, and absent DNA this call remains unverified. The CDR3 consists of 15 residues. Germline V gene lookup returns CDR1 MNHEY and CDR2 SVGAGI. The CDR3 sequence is CASSGLAGGTDTQYF.

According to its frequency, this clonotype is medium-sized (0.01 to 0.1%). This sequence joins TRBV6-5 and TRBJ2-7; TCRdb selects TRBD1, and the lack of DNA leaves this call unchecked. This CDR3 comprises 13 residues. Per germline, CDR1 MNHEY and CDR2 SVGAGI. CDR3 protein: CASKRELGDEQYF.

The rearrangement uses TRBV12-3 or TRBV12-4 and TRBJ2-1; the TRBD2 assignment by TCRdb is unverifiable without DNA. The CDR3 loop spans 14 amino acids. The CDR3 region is CATRLAGGINEQFF.

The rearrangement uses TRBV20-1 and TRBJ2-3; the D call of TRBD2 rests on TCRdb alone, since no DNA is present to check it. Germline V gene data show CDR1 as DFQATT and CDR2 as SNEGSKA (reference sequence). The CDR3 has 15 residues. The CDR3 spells CSARFMGLQEDTQYF.

CDR3 sequence reads: CASSPQRVSIQETQYF. This chain uses TRBV7-2 with TRBJ2-5; without DNA, the TCRdb call of TRBD2 cannot be checked. The CDR3 covers 16 residues. Germline V gene lookup returns CDR1 SGHTA and CDR2 FQGNSA.

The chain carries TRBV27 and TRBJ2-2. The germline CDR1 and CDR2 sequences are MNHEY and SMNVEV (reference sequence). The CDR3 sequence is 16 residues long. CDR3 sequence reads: CASALSGIRNTGELFF.

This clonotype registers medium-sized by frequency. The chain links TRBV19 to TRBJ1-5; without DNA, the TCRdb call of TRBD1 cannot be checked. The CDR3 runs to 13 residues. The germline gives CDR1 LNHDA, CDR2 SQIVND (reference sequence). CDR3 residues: CASSYGTDQPQHF. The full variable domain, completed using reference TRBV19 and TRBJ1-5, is DGGITQSPKYLFRKEGQNVTLSCEQNLNHDAMYWYRQDPGQGLRLIYYSQIVNDFQKGDIAEGYSVSREKKESFPLTVTSAQKNPTAFYLCASSYGTDQPQHFGDGTRLSIL.

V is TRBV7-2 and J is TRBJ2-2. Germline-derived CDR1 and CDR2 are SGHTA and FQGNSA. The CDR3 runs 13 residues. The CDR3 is CASSSYSTGELFF.

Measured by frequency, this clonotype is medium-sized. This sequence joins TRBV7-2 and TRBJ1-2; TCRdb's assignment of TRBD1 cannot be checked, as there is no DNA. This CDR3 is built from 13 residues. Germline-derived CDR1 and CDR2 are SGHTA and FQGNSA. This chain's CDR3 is CASSLAGGGGYTF. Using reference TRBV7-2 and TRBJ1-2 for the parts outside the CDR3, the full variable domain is GAGVSQSPSNKVTEKGKDVELRCDPISGHTALYWYRQSLGQGLEFLIYFQGNSAPDKSGLPSDRFSAERTGGSVSTLTIQRTQQEDSAVYLCASSLAGGGGYTFGSGTRLTVV.

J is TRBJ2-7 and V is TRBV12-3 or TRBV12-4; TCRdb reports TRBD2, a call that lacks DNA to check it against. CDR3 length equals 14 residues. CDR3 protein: CASSRSGFSCEQYF.

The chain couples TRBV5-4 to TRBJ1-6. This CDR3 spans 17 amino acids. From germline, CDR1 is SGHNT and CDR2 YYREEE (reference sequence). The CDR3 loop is CASSLVVRTFFNSPLHF.

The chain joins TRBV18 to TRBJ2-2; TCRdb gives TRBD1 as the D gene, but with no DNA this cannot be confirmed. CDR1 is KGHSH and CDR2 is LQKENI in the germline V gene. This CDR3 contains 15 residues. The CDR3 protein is CASSPEMGAAGELFF. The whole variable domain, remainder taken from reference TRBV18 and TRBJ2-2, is NAGVMQNPRHLVRRRGQEARLRCSPMKGHSHVYWYRQLPEEGLKFMVYLQKENIIDESGMPKERFSAEFPKEGPSILRIQQVVRGDSAAYFCASSPEMGAAGELFFGEGSRLTVL.

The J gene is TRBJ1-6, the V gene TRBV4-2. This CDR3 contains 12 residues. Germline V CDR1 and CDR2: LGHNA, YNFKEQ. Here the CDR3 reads CASSQHNSPLHF.

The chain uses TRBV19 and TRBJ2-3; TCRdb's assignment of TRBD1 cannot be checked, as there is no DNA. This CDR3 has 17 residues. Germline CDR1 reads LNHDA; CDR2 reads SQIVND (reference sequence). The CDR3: CASSTAQGHQYVDTQYF.

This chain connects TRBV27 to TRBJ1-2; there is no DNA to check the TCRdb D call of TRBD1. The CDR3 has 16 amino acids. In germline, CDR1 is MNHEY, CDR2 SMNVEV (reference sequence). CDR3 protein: CASSLGGTGGSYGYTF.

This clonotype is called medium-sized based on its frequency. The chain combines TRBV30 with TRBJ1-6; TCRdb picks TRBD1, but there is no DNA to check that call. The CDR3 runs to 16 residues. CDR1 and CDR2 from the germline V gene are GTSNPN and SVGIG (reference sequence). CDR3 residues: CAWSVRSGTQASPLHF.

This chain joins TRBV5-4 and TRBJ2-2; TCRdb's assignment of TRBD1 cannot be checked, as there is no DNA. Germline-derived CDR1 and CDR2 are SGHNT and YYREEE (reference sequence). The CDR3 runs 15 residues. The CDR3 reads CASSDRGTNTGELFF.

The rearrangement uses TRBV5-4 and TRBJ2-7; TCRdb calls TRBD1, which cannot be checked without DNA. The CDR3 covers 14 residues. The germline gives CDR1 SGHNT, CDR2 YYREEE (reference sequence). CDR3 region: CASSLESGHREQYF.

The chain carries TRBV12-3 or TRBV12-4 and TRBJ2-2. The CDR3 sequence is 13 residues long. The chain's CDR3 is CASSFPAGGELFF.

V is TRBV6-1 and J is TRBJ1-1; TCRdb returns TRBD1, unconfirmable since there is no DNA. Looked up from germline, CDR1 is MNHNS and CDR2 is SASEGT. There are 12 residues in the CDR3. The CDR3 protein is CASTGTPPEAFF.